This is a list of T cell receptor beta chains from one sample in a study of glioma-infiltrating T cells after dendritic cell vaccination. Only in-frame clones appear in the TCRdb table, and some are missing; sequencing was by immunoSEQ multiplex PCR. Here the sample spans roughly 100,000 clones, around 87% being singletons. The source was blood, collected after dendritic cell vaccination. Every receptor here comes from a human donor with glioblastoma. The CDR3 runs from the conserved cysteine through the conserved F or W. A D gene is named only where the DNA matches it firmly. A clone size is listed for some rows: how often the clone was seen (once, few, many), or a class if it is expanded.

size: once; J: TRBJ2-1; D: TRBD2; V: TRBV7-3; DNA: TGTGCCAGCAGCTTAGGTGGCCCTAGCGGCTACAATGAGCAGTTCTTC; CDR3: CASSLGGPSGYNEQFF
size: .; J: TRBJ1-4; D: .; V: TRBV2; DNA: TGTGCCACTTCGAGGACTGCTGATAATGAAAAACTGTTTTTT; CDR3: CATSRTADNEKLFF
size: .; J: TRBJ2-1; D: .; V: TRBV5-1; DNA: TGCGCCAGCAGCTTTGGCGGGCGGGAAAATGAGCAGTTCTTC; CDR3: CASSFGGRENEQFF
size: .; J: TRBJ2-3; D: .; V: TRBV2; DNA: TGTGCCAGCAGTGATCAAGATACGCAGTATTTT; CDR3: CASSDQDTQYF
size: .; J: TRBJ2-1; D: .; V: TRBV16; DNA: TGTGCCAGCAGCCAATCGTCGGGAGTGTTGGGCAATGAGCAGTTCTTC; CDR3: CASSQSSGVLGNEQFF
size: .; J: TRBJ1-2; D: TRBD1; V: TRBV11-2; DNA: TGTGCCAGCAGCTCAGGGGGGAACTATGGCTACACCTTC; CDR3: CASSSGGNYGYTF
size: .; J: TRBJ2-2; D: TRBD1; V: TRBV5-4; DNA: TGTGCCAGCAGCCTCCTCGGACAGGGGAGCACCGGGGAGCTGTTTTTT; CDR3: CASSLLGQGSTGELFF
size: .; J: TRBJ2-7; D: TRBD2; V: TRBV29-1; DNA: TGCAGCGTTGGGGCTAGCGGGGGAGCGGGGATCTCCTACGAGCAGTACTTC; CDR3: CSVGASGGAGISYEQYF
size: .; J: TRBJ2-7; D: .; V: TRBV18; DNA: TGTGCCAGCTCACCATCTGAAGCCTCCTACGAGCAGTACTTC; CDR3: CASSPSEASYEQYF
size: .; J: TRBJ2-7; D: TRBD2; V: TRBV6-6; DNA: TGTGCCAGCAGACCGACGGGCGGGAGAGGATACGAGCAGTACTTC; CDR3: CASRPTGGRGYEQYF
size: .; J: TRBJ2-2; D: .; V: TRBV30; DNA: TGTGCCTGGAGAGGGGGTTTCGGGCCGCATAACACCGGGGAGCTGTTTTTT; CDR3: CAWRGGFGPHNTGELFF
size: .; J: TRBJ2-1; D: TRBD1; V: TRBV2; DNA: TGTGCCAGCAGAGCTCTTGGACAGGGTTCTTACAATGAGCAGTTCTTC; CDR3: CASRALGQGSYNEQFF
size: .; J: TRBJ2-7; D: .; V: TRBV9; DNA: TGTGCCAGCAGCGTAGGAACGGCGGGGGAGCAGTACTTC; CDR3: CASSVGTAGEQYF
size: once; J: TRBJ2-1; D: TRBD2; V: TRBV6-5; DNA: TGTGCCAGCAGACCACGACCGGGGCGGGGGAATGAGCAGTTCTTC; CDR3: CASRPRPGRGNEQFF
size: .; J: TRBJ2-7; D: TRBD2; V: TRBV27; DNA: TGTGCCAGCAGTTTAGTTCGCGGGAGGGTCGGCTACGAGCAGTACTTC; CDR3: CASSLVRGRVGYEQYF
size: few; J: TRBJ1-1; D: .; V: TRBV6-1; DNA: TGTGCCAGCAGGGTCGACAGCGGGCGGAACACTGAAGCTTTCTTT; CDR3: CASRVDSGRNTEAFF
size: .; J: TRBJ1-5; D: .; V: TRBV27; DNA: TGTGCCAGCAGTCCCGGGAATCAGCCCCAGCATTTT; CDR3: CASSPGNQPQHF
size: .; J: TRBJ2-7; D: .; V: TRBV27; DNA: TGTGCCAGCAGTTCACCTTCTAGCGCCGGTGCCTACGAGCAGTACTTC; CDR3: CASSSPSSAGAYEQYF
size: .; J: TRBJ2-5; D: TRBD2; V: TRBV6-4; DNA: TGTGCCAGCAGTGACATAGCGGGGCCTGTTCGGGAGCAGTACTTC; CDR3: CASSDIAGPVREQYF
size: few; J: TRBJ2-2; D: .; V: TRBV4-1; DNA: TGCGCCAGCAGCCAAGCATCTAGCTGGGCCGGGGAGCTGTTTTTT; CDR3: CASSQASSWAGELFF
size: .; J: TRBJ2-7; D: TRBD1; V: TRBV5-1; DNA: TGCGCCAGCAGCTTGCAGGGGGCAGGTTACGAGCAGTACTTC; CDR3: CASSLQGAGYEQYF
size: .; J: TRBJ1-1; D: TRBD1; V: TRBV18; DNA: TGTGCCAGCTCACTACGACAGGGTGATGAAGCTTTCTTT; CDR3: CASSLRQGDEAFF
size: .; J: TRBJ2-4; D: TRBD2; V: TRBV5-1; DNA: TGCGCCAGCAGCTTGGGACCAGCGGGAGGCCAAAACATTCAGTACTTC; CDR3: CASSLGPAGGQNIQYF
size: .; J: TRBJ1-1; D: .; V: TRBV13; DNA: TGTGCCAGCAGCTTAGGCCGAGGGAACACTGAAGCTTTCTTT; CDR3: CASSLGRGNTEAFF